Presented here are 3 T cell receptor beta chains from one specimen sequenced in a study of blood T cells in healthy people across ages. With a J-beta primer mix and a sample-barcoded 5' primer, a second PCR ran roughly 6 to 12 cycles. TCRdb re-called the 5' RACE reads through MiXCR, storing one row per CDR3 protein. The profile shows over 1,500,000 distinct CDR3 sequences, about 49% of them singletons. Sequencing was performed on blood. These receptors were taken from a woman aged 40 to 50 in good health.

The J gene is TRBJ2-1, the V gene TRBV20-1; D unresolved. The CDR3 contains 15 residues. CDR1 and CDR2 from the germline V gene are DFQATT and SNEGSKA (reference sequence). V lost 3 bases, J lost 3 bases, and 15 bases lay in between. CDR3 in amino acids: CSASPSRSFYNEQFF. Here the CDR3 DNA reads TGCAGTGCTAGTCCGTCCAGAAGCTTCTACAATGAGCAGTTCTTC.

The chain is built from TRBV4-3 and TRBJ1-4; no clear D gene. The CDR3 is made up of 15 amino acids. Looked up from germline, CDR1 is LGHNA and CDR2 is YSLEER. V was cut by 2 bases and J by 7 bases, with 14 bases left in between. CDR3 in amino acids: CASSQPGGVGEKLFF. The DNA for the CDR3 is TGCGCCAGCAGCCAACCCGGTGGGGTCGGTGAAAAACTGTTTTTT.

For the CDR3, the DNA is TGTGCCAGCCTAGCCCTCTTTCCCGGTGGAGGTGAGCAGTTCTTC. Translation gives CASLALFPGGGEQFF. The chain recombines TRBV27 with TRBJ2-1, with D possibly matching TRBD2 (5 bases). Germline CDR1 reads MNHEY; CDR2 reads SMNVEV (reference sequence). The CDR3 loop spans 15 amino acids. V was cut by 8 bases and J by 9 bases, with 23 bases left in between.